These 17 T cell receptor beta chains were sequenced from one sample in a study of blood T cell repertoires in COVID-19. TCRdb's copy holds only in-frame clones and misses some; the assay was immunoSEQ multiplex PCR. The repertoire holds under 200,000 clones, with roughly 80% as singletons. Sequences were obtained from peripheral blood. Receptor source: a woman aged 70-85 years with COVID-19, enrolled during active disease.

The chain uses TRBV5-8 and TRBJ1-1; 9 bases map to TRBD1. Germline V gene sequence: CDR1 SGHTS, CDR2 YDEGEE. Germline trimming cut 4 bases from V and 9 bases from J; bases unmatched to any gene: 10. CDR3 length equals 14 residues. The CDR3: CASSQHRGRTQAFF. CDR3 nucleotides: TGTGCCAGCAGCCAACACAGGGGGCGAACTCAAGCTTTCTTT.

This rearrangement joins TRBV28 to TRBJ1-4, with D tentatively TRBD1 (5 bases). Germline V gene data show CDR1 as MDHEN and CDR2 as SYDVKM. Trimming shortened V by 3 bases and J by 6 bases, and 8 bases separated the two germline ends. There are 13 residues in the CDR3. In nucleotides, the CDR3 is TGTGCCAGCAGTTTCGTCAGGGATGAAAAACTGTTTTTT. As protein: CASSFVRDEKLFF.

This clone was detected once. This chain links TRBV5-1 with TRBJ2-1; possible D gene TRBD2, 6 bases. Trimming pared 2 bases from V and 8 bases from J, leaving 17 bases between. CDR1 SGHRS and CDR2 YFSETQ come from the germline V gene. This CDR3 spans 15 amino acids. CDR3 DNA sequence: TGCGCCAGCAGCTTACGGGGGAGCGAGTTGGATGAGCAGTTCTTC. It yields the protein CASSLRGSELDEQFF.

This chain connects TRBV30 to TRBJ1-6; 7 bases map to TRBD1. CDR1 GTSNPN and CDR2 SVGIG come from the germline V gene (reference sequence). Trimming cost V 5 bases and J 10 bases; bases outside gene matches: 14. The CDR3 covers 15 residues. The DNA for the CDR3 is TGTGCCTGGGCGTTAGAGACAGGGATGGGATCACCCCTCCACTTT. Its translation: CAWALETGMGSPLHF.

This chain uses TRBV4-1 with TRBJ2-7, with D possibly matching TRBD1 (6 bases). Germline CDR1 is MGHRA and CDR2 is YSYEKL. With 4 bases removed from V and 6 bases from J, the gap between germline ends came to 10 bases. The CDR3 sequence is 12 residues long. The CDR3 DNA is TGCGCCAGCAGCCCGACAGGCGGCGAGCAGTACTTC. Amino acid sequence: CASSPTGGEQYF.

The chain recombines TRBV28 with TRBJ1-1, with 7 bases lining up with TRBD1. The V gene end was trimmed by 6 bases and the J gene end by 6 bases; junction bases not matched to a gene: 13. The V gene's germline CDR1 is MDHEN and CDR2 SYDVKM. The CDR3 consists of 15 residues. Here the CDR3 reads CASRQQGPGVAEAFF. The CDR3 coding sequence is TGTGCCAGCAGACAACAGGGGCCTGGAGTGGCTGAAGCTTTCTTT.

This rearrangement joins TRBV2 to TRBJ1-1; D gene ambiguous. Trimming removed 8 bases at V and 4 bases at J, with 5 bases between. This CDR3 has 10 amino acids. From germline, CDR1 is SNHLY and CDR2 FYNNEI. The DNA for the CDR3 is TGTGCCAGCGCGGGCACTGAAGCTTTCTTT. Translating gives CASAGTEAFF.

The chain combines TRBV6-2 or TRBV6-3 with TRBJ2-2; no reliable D call. CDR3 length: 13 amino acids. V dropped 2 bases and J dropped 7 bases, with 8 bases sitting between them. Germline V lookup: CDR1 MNHEY, CDR2 SVGEGT. The CDR3 region is CASSYVGVGELFF. CDR3 DNA: TGTGCCAGCAGTTACGTAGGAGTCGGGGAGCTGTTTTTT.

V and J are TRBV5-1 and TRBJ2-3, with 9 bases matching TRBD2. V shed 0 bases and J 5 bases; nucleotides not matched to a gene: 10. This CDR3 contains 17 residues. Germline lookup yields CDR1 SGHRS and CDR2 YFSETQ. Here the CDR3 reads CASSLGTAGGRKDTQYF. CDR3 DNA: TGCGCCAGCAGCTTGGGAACTGCGGGGGGGCGTAAAGATACGCAGTATTTT.

The chain uses TRBV30 and TRBJ1-2, with D perhaps TRBD1 (5 bases). Germline CDR1 GTSNPN, CDR2 SVGIG (reference sequence). The CDR3 has 13 amino acids. V shed 2 bases and J shed 4 bases, with 11 bases lying between them. The CDR3 DNA sequence: TGTGCCTGGAGTCGGCAGGGAAGCTATGGCTACACCTTC. Its translation: CAWSRQGSYGYTF.

The chain uses TRBV7-8 and TRBJ2-1; 7 bases are shared with TRBD1. From germline, CDR1 is SGHVS and CDR2 FQNEAQ. V dropped 1 base and J dropped 4; count of bases not matched to a gene: 4. CDR3 length: 15 amino acids. CDR3 residues: CASSLVRGLYNEQFF. DNA of the CDR3: TGTGCCAGCAGCTTAGTTAGGGGGCTATACAATGAGCAGTTCTTC. Looking up the rest from reference TRBV7-8 and TRBJ2-1 gives the full variable domain: GAGVSQSPRYKVAKRGQDVALRCDPISGHVSLFWYQQALGQGPEFLTYFQNEAQLDKSGLPSDRFFAERPEGSVSTLKIQRTQQEDSAVYLCASSLVRGLYNEQFFGPGTRLTVL.

V and J are TRBV5-6 and TRBJ2-4, with 7 bases identical to TRBD1. The CDR3 sequence is 14 residues long. With 5 bases clipped from V and 6 bases from J, the junction kept 8 bases outside the gene matches. Germline CDR1 SGHDT, CDR2 YYEEEE. For the CDR3, the DNA is TGTGCCAGCAGAGGTCCCGGGACAGCAAACATTCAGTACTTC. It translates to CASRGPGTANIQYF.

This clone came up a few times. The chain links TRBV27 to TRBJ1-2, with a tentative D call TRBD1 (6 bases). From germline, CDR1 is MNHEY and CDR2 SMNVEV (reference sequence). The germline V and J ends were trimmed by 3 bases and 7 bases, with 21 bases remaining between them. This CDR3 has 16 residues. CDR3 in DNA: TGTGCCAGCAGTTTTGACCTTCGTGACAGGCTGGGTGGCTACACCTTC. It specifies CASSFDLRDRLGGYTF.

The chain is built from TRBV5-1 and TRBJ2-3; TRBD1 matches at 10 bases. Germline V gene sequence: CDR1 SGHRS, CDR2 YFSETQ. The ends lost 4 bases at V and 3 bases at J; junction bases unmatched: 2. CDR3 length: 14 amino acids. The CDR3 sequence is CASSEGQGTDTQYF. The CDR3 DNA sequence: TGCGCCAGCAGCGAGGGACAGGGGACAGATACGCAGTATTTT.

This rearrangement joins TRBV28 to TRBJ2-2, with 10 positions matching TRBD1. The CDR3 runs 15 residues. With 6 bases clipped from V and 7 bases from J, the junction kept 8 bases outside the gene matches. Germline CDR1 and CDR2: MDHEN and SYDVKM. In DNA, the CDR3 is TGTGCCAGCAGCCAAACAGGACAGGGGGTCGGGGAGCTGTTTTTT. Translated: CASSQTGQGVGELFF.

This clone was recorded a few times. The chain links TRBV3-1 (or the pseudogene TRBV3-2) to TRBJ1-2; 9 positions agree with TRBD1. Germline V gene sequence: CDR1 LGHDT, CDR2 YNNKEL (reference sequence). The CDR3 consists of 13 residues. V trimming: 6 bases; J trimming: 8 bases; junction bases outside the gene matches: 7. CDR3 region: CASSHLQGAGYTF. CDR3 nucleotides: TGTGCCAGCAGTCATTTACAGGGGGCCGGCTACACCTTC.

The gene calls are TRBV19 and TRBJ2-6; D perhaps matches TRBD1 (5 bases). Germline V gene sequence: CDR1 LNHDA, CDR2 SQIVND (reference sequence). Trimming removed 7 bases from V and 0 bases from J, with 19 bases in between. This CDR3 has 18 residues. Here the CDR3 DNA reads TGTGCCAGTACTCACCAGGGATTAGAGAGCTCTGGGGCCAACGTCCTGACTTTC. The encoded protein is CASTHQGLESSGANVLTF.